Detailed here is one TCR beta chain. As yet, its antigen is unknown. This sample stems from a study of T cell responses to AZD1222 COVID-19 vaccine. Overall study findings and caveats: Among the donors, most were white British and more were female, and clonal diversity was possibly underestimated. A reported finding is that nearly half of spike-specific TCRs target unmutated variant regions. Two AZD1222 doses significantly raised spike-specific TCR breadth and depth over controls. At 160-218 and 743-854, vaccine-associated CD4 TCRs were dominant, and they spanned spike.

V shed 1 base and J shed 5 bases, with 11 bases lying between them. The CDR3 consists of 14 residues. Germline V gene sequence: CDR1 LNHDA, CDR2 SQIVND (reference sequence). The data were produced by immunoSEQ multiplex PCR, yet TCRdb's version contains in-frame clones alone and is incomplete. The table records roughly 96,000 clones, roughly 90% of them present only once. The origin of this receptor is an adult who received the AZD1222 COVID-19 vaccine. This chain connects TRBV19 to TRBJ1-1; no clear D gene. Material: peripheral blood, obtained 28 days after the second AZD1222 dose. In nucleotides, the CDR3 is TGTGCCAGTAGTATAGCTCACCGGGAGACTGAAGCTTTCTTT. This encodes CASSIAHRETEAFF.